Below, one T cell receptor (beta chain) is given with its context. The antigen remains undetermined. This sample was taken from a study of beta chain features in type 1 diabetes. General study points: Type 1 diabetes patients had moderately but significantly shorter TCRB CDR3s in all four CD4+ subsets.

The sequenced template was cDNA made from the entire isolated RNA. Some clones are missing from TCRdb's copy, which holds only in-frame ones; the method was immunoSEQ multiplex PCR. This table has about 240,000 clones, about 15% appearing once. This receptor was identified in a young man with type 1 diabetes. Sequenced input: naive CD4+ T cells from blood.

CDR3 residues: CASTGQGGGYGYTF. The CDR3 nucleotides read TGTGCCAGCACGGGACAGGGCGGGGGCTATGGCTACACCTTC. This chain connects TRBV6-1 to TRBJ1-2; 9 positions agree with TRBD1. The CDR3 has 14 amino acids. CDR1 and CDR2 (germline): MNHNS, SASEGT. V was pared by 7 bases and J by 4 bases, with 7 bases of the junction left unmatched.